This T cell receptor (beta chain) was identified during a study of blood T cell repertoires in COVID-19 (dated by TCRdb to about 2020). For the wider study: Samples from collaborators originated in the United States, Italy and Spain and spanned both the acute and convalescent phases of COVID-19. HLA class I and class II types, where available, came from metadata supplied by the sample provider rather than from assay-based typing. Samples came from the ongoing ImmuneRACE study (first 160 participants) plus 1,254 subjects from 6 global collaborators. The repertoires were released in a freely available public database intended as a resource for research on the immune response to SARS-CoV-2. The dataset comprised deeply sampled blood TCRbeta repertoires from subjects exposed to, actively infected with, or recovered from COVID-19. The material from the prospective study consisted of cDNA or gDNA derived from T cells, B-cell-depleted T cells, or PBMCs. A de-identified subject ID, COVID-19 status, age in years and sex were almost always included in the sample metadata. The research as a whole found: The quantity of clinical and demographic metadata differed by source and by participant and was supplied without curation.

Whole blood was collected in K2EDTA tubes by collaborating institutions according to the institutions' own protocols. For TCRbeta analysis, collaborators shipped samples in one of three forms: frozen whole blood, isolated PBMCs, or DNA extracted from either of those sample types. The immunoSEQ Assay, a bias-controlled multiplex PCR, was used to amplify TCRbeta CDR3 regions from genomic DNA. The original pipeline was this. Nucleated cell counts per sample were estimated from amplification of reference gene primers within the assay. Sequence reads were collapsed and filtered to measure the absolute abundance of every unique TCRbeta CDR3 rearrangement. For each sample, productive Simpson clonality was calculated as the square root of Simpson's diversity index across productive rearrangements. Imported from immuneACCESS, the table was reduced by TCRdb to in-frame sequences with V and J called. These copies leave out some clones; in studies compared against another copy, an unresolved V gene accounts for under half, and the cause of the remainder is not known. The V and J calls and the clone size are those of that table, but D and trimming were determined from the DNA. In this sample the table shows 150,000 or so clones, 81% of which occur a single time. The top ten clonotypes cover 8% to 9% of the sample.

The cysteine opens and the phenylalanine closes a CDR3 of 13 amino acids. Kept here is only the CDR3 DNA, which spans 39 bases and is read in frame from base 1. Looking up the germline V gene (reference sequence) yields CDR1 LNHDA and CDR2 SQIVND. V is cut by 7 bases and J by 2 bases, and the space between the germline ends is 11 bases. A remark on this clone: Which antigen it targets is not known. Base qualities are not provided; no much larger clone lies one nucleotide away.

The TCR originated in a human donor with acute or convalescent COVID-19. The donor label of this sample is uncertain. This chain joins TRBV19 to TRBJ1-1; the D region possibly corresponds to TRBD1 (6 bases align). Material for sequencing was peripheral blood. The CDR3 here reads CASTSGTNTEAFF. The DNA sequence follows: TGTGCCAGTACCTCCGGGACAAACACTGAAGCTTTCTTT.